This entry describes one T cell receptor (beta chain). In the original processing: From reference gene primer amplification, estimates of nucleated cell counts were derived. Method: immunoSEQ multiplex PCR; TCRdb's copy keeps in-frame clones and lacks some. That table furnishes V, J and clone size, whereas the DNA furnished D and trimming. The data show roughly 190,000 clones, approximately 90% seen once. V lost 6 bases and J lost 4; bases outside the gene matches: 11. Germline CDR1 and CDR2: MNHEY and SVGAGI. The CDR3 length is 15 residues. The sample comes from a study of blood T cell repertoires in COVID-19.

Sequenced material: peripheral blood. This chain links TRBV6-5 with TRBJ2-7, with 8 bases fitting TRBD1. The source is a man aged 50-59 years with acute or convalescent COVID-19. This chain's CDR3 is CASSRDRGSGYEQYF. The CDR3 coding sequence is TGTGCCAGCAGCCGAGACAGGGGAAGTGGGTACGAGCAGTACTTC.